This T cell receptor (beta chain) appears in the sequencing data of a study of human CD8 memory T cell subsets. Germline loops: CDR1 DFQATT, CDR2 SNEGSKA (reference sequence). This CDR3 region has 16 residues. A UMI-labeled 5' RACE approach was the method that produced the TCR beta libraries. TCRdb derives one entry per CDR3 protein from the 5' RACE reads, leaving out DNA. The sample data list more than 6,000 distinct CDR3 sequences. Material for sequencing was CD8+ stem-like memory T cells (TSCM and TCM) sorted from PBMCs. Subset described: stem-like memory CD8 T cells (TSTEM), CCR7+ PD-1- TIGIT-. The origin of this receptor is a human donor in good health. V gene TRBV20-1 combines with J gene TRBJ1-1; absent DNA, TCRdb's TRBD1 call cannot be checked. The CDR3 is CSARDPTQQGGTEAFF.